The next 6 T cell receptor beta chains were all read from a single sample in a study of blood T cell repertoires in COVID-19. Here immunoSEQ multiplex PCR was the method, and the copy in TCRdb shows in-frame clones only, minus some. This sample has some 370,000 clones, with 80% to 85% found just once. Source material: PBMCs or T cells enriched from blood (not recorded which). These receptors were obtained from a woman aged 45-59 years who had recovered from COVID-19.

The rearrangement links TRBV20-1 to TRBJ1-1; D gene ambiguous. The germline CDR1 and CDR2 sequences are DFQATT and SNEGSKA (reference sequence). The CDR3 is made up of 11 amino acids. V lost 3 bases to trimming and J lost 4 bases, with 6 bases between them. The CDR3 sequence is CSARTSTEAFF. DNA for the CDR3: TGCAGTGCTAGGACTAGCACTGAAGCTTTCTTT.

This chain links TRBV9 with TRBJ1-2, with D unresolved. CDR1 and CDR2 from the germline V gene are SGDLS and YYNGEE. Trimming removed 0 bases from V and 3 bases from J, with 6 bases in between. CDR3 length: 13 amino acids. The CDR3 DNA reads as TGTGCCAGCAGCGTAGCTATGGACTATGGCTACACCTTC. Its translation: CASSVAMDYGYTF. The whole variable domain, filled in from reference TRBV9 and TRBJ1-2, reads DSGVTQTPKHLITATGQRVTLRCSPRSGDLSVYWYQQSLDQGLQFLIQYYNGEERAKGNILERFSAQQFPDLHSELNLSSLELGDSALYFCASSVAMDYGYTFGSGTRLTVV.

The chain employs TRBV9 and TRBJ2-1; 9 bases map to TRBD1. The CDR3 runs to 16 residues. V trimming: 4 bases; J trimming: 4 bases; junction bases outside the gene matches: 9. The germline gives CDR1 SGDLS, CDR2 YYNGEE. DNA of the CDR3: TGTGCCAGCAGCTCCCCCGGACAGGGGCCTTACAATGAGCAGTTCTTC. Translation gives CASSSPGQGPYNEQFF.

This clone was counted only a few times. V and J are TRBV11-1 and TRBJ1-1, with a possible D match to TRBD1 (6 bases). The CDR3 consists of 13 residues. Trimming removed 6 bases from V and 6 bases from J, with 14 bases in between. Germline V gene lookup returns CDR1 SGHAT and CDR2 FQDESV (reference sequence). CDR3 amino acids: CASSYQQGPEAFF. The CDR3 bases are TGTGCCAGCAGTTACCAACAGGGTCCTGAAGCTTTCTTT.

In this sample, this clone turned up a few times. The chain links TRBV19 to TRBJ2-2; maybe TRBD2 (7 bases). V lost 3 bases and J lost 2, with 16 bases in between. The CDR3 spans 17 residues. The germline V gene has CDR1 LNHDA and CDR2 SQIVND (reference sequence). This CDR3 reads CASSMGEGTINTGELFF. CDR3 coding DNA: TGTGCCAGTAGTATGGGGGAGGGGACAATAAACACCGGGGAGCTGTTTTTT. The full variable domain, its missing parts supplied by reference TRBV19 and TRBJ2-2, is DGGITQSPKYLFRKEGQNVTLSCEQNLNHDAMYWYRQDPGQGLRLIYYSQIVNDFQKGDIAEGYSVSREKKESFPLTVTSAQKNPTAFYLCASSMGEGTINTGELFFGEGSRLTVL.

The chain couples TRBV2 to TRBJ1-2; TRBD1 aligns across 10 bases. V dropped 6 bases and J dropped 8; count of bases not matched to a gene: 9. Germline V gives CDR1 SNHLY, CDR2 FYNNEI. The CDR3 covers 14 residues. The CDR3 nucleotides read TGTGCCAGCAGCTTGACAGGGGGCTCGGGCGGCTACACCTTC. Protein sequence: CASSLTGGSGGYTF.